This T cell receptor beta chain derives from a study of blood T cell repertoires in COVID-19 (TCRdb year 2020). Context from the whole study: Samples covering the acute and convalescent phases of COVID-19 were provided by collaborators in the United States, Italy and Spain. The material from the prospective study consisted of cDNA or gDNA derived from T cells, B-cell-depleted T cells, or PBMCs. The dataset comprised deeply sampled blood TCRbeta repertoires from subjects exposed to, actively infected with, or recovered from COVID-19. The repertoires were made available in a free public database intended to serve as a resource for research on the immune response to SARS-CoV-2. The samples were drawn from two sources: the first 160 participants of the ongoing ImmuneRACE study, and over 1,000 subjects contributed by 6 global collaborators. The sample metadata nearly always contained a de-identified subject ID, COVID-19 status, age in years and sex. Where available, HLA class I and class II types were taken from metadata supplied by the sample provider and were not determined by assay-based typing.

Whole blood was collected in K2EDTA tubes by collaborating institutions according to the institutions' own protocols. Collaborator samples were shipped for TCRbeta analysis as frozen whole blood, isolated PBMCs, or DNA extracted from either sample type. With respect to this clone: Its antigen is unknown. The input lacks base qualities; no much larger clone sits a single base away.

Summary of the overall study and its limitations: The amount of clinical and demographic metadata varied by source and participant and was provided uncurated.

TCRbeta CDR3 regions were amplified from genomic DNA using the immunoSEQ Assay, a bias-controlled multiplex PCR. Under the source paper's analysis protocol: The number of nucleated cells in each sample was estimated from the amplification of reference gene primers within the assay. To quantify the absolute abundance of each unique TCRbeta CDR3 rearrangement, sequence reads were collapsed and filtered. For each sample, productive Simpson clonality was calculated as the square root of Simpson's diversity index over productive rearrangements. As stored in TCRdb, this immuneACCESS dataset retains in-frame rearrangements with V and J assigned. A fraction of the clones does not appear; measured against another copy, unresolved V genes explain less than half of the discrepancy, and the remainder lacks a known reason. Clonal size and the V and J genes are those of that table, whereas D and trimming came from the DNA. This sample gives about 120,000 clones in total; roughly 90% of them show up just once. The ten most abundant clones make up 19% of the sample.

The sample comprised peripheral blood. The clonotype comes from a human donor with acute or convalescent COVID-19. The donor label of this sample is uncertain.

The nucleotide sequence is TGCGCCAGCAGCTTGGTACCAGGCCCACGGAACACTGAAGCTTTCTTT. Its amino acids are CASSLVPGPRNTEAFF. The receptor chain draws on TRBV5-1 and TRBJ1-1; confidence is insufficient to name the D gene. Inclusive of the bounding cysteine and phenylalanine, the CDR3 is 16 residues long. Of all the DNA, just the CDR3 is kept, 48 bases in frame from base 1. Via the germline V gene, CDR1 is SGHRS and CDR2 YFSETQ. Trimming takes 0 bases from V and 1 base from J, and the germline ends sit 13 bases apart.